The clone carrying this T cell receptor (beta chain) was recorded only once. Antigen unknown. Between the trimmed V and J ends, which lost 4 bases and 5 bases, there was a span of 21 bases. Germline values: CDR1 SGHAT, CDR2 FQDESV (reference sequence). This CDR3 is built from 16 residues. Sequenced by immunoSEQ multiplex PCR; TCRdb stores in-frame clones only, minus some. Found here are about 2,500,000 clones, more than 90% of them singletons; the top ten hold around 0.14%. The data derive from a study of shared clonotypes between healthy human individuals. In the CD4+ fraction, cells were divided into CD45RA+ naive and CD45RA-negative memory subsets. Findings and caveats of the study: A small donor pool kept down the genetic and exposure-history diversity that was represented.

The material sequenced was naive CD4+ T cells sorted from blood. Subset noted: CD45RA+ positively selected. The clonotype comes from a man between 18 and 29 years old in good health. This chain links TRBV11-1 with TRBJ2-7; TRBD1 might be the D (6 bases). The DNA of the CDR3 is TGTGCCAGCAGCTCTCCGACAGGCCGTTTTATGAACGAGCAGTACTTC. Translated: CASSSPTGRFMNEQYF. The full variable domain, with the rest looked up from reference TRBV11-1 and TRBJ2-7, is EAEVAQSPRYKITEKSQAVAFWCDPISGHATLYWYRQILGQGPELLVQFQDESVVDDSQLPKDRFSAERLKGVDSTLKIQPAELGDSAMYLCASSSPTGRFMNEQYFGPGTRLTVT.